These T cell receptor beta chains were read from a single sample in a study of T cell repertoires in cytomegalovirus infection. TCRdb reanalysed the reads using MiXCR and keeps one entry per CDR3 protein. The sample shows a few hundred thousand distinct CDR3 sequences, under 55% of them seen only once. These receptors' targets are unknown. The sequencing here drew on cultured PBMCs, taken from culture after CMV antigen stimulation. Receptors originate from a human donor in good health (CMV status not recorded). Some clones in this sample may be carry-over from other donors' samples. Both conserved end residues are part of each CDR3. The D gene is left open where the match is weak. Expanded clones are given a class, and other clones once, few, many or no size at all.

V gene: TRBV7-2
J gene: TRBJ1-4
clone size: .
D gene: .
CDR3 DNA: TGTGCCAGCAGCTTCGTTTCATCTAATGAAAAACTGTTTTTT
CDR3 protein: CASSFVSSNEKLFF

V gene: TRBV7-8
J gene: TRBJ2-7
clone size: .
D gene: .
CDR3 DNA: TGTGCCAGCAGCTTCCTAGGGTACGAGCAGTACTTC
CDR3 protein: CASSFLGYEQYF

V gene: TRBV7-2
J gene: TRBJ2-1
clone size: many
D gene: TRBD2
CDR3 DNA: TGTGCCAGCAGCTTAGCCCCTTGGACTAGTGAGAATGAGCAGTTCTTC
CDR3 protein: CASSLAPWTSENEQFF

V gene: TRBV15
J gene: TRBJ1-2
clone size: .
D gene: .
CDR3 DNA: TGTGCCACCAGCATGGGACACGGCTATGGCTACACCTTC
CDR3 protein: CATSMGHGYGYTF

V gene: TRBV29-1
J gene: TRBJ2-5
clone size: few
D gene: TRBD1
CDR3 DNA: TGCAGCGTTTATAGAAGGACAGGGGAGACCCAGTACTTC
CDR3 protein: CSVYRRTGETQYF

V gene: TRBV6-5
J gene: TRBJ1-1
clone size: .
D gene: TRBD1
CDR3 DNA: TGTGCCAGCAGTTACCAACAGGGGAGGACTGAAGCTTTCTTT
CDR3 protein: CASSYQQGRTEAFF

V gene: TRBV20-1
J gene: TRBJ2-5
clone size: .
D gene: .
CDR3 DNA: TGCAGTGCCCCTATCAGGGGTCGGGAGACCCAGTACTTC
CDR3 protein: CSAPIRGRETQYF

V gene: TRBV7-2
J gene: TRBJ2-1
clone size: many
D gene: TRBD1
CDR3 DNA: TGTGCCAGCAGCTTAGAAGATGACGGGACAGGGGGTTGGAATGAGCAGTTCTTC
CDR3 protein: CASSLEDDGTGGWNEQFF

V gene: TRBV7-2
J gene: TRBJ1-1
clone size: .
D gene: .
CDR3 DNA: TGTGCCAGCAGCTTAGCGCCTAAGAACACTGAAGCTTTCTTT
CDR3 protein: CASSLAPKNTEAFF

V gene: TRBV6-2/TRBV6-3
J gene: TRBJ2-3
clone size: .
D gene: TRBD2
CDR3 DNA: TGTGCCAGCAGTTCCATCGCGGGGAGGGGTACGCAGTATTTT
CDR3 protein: CASSSIAGRGTQYF

V gene: TRBV12-3/TRBV12-4
J gene: TRBJ1-5
clone size: few
D gene: .
CDR3 DNA: TGTGCCAGCAGTTTAGGGGGGCCGCAGCCCCAGCATTTT
CDR3 protein: CASSLGGPQPQHF

V gene: TRBV2
J gene: TRBJ1-5
clone size: .
D gene: .
CDR3 DNA: TGTGCCACAGGCAGGGGAAATCAGCCCCAGCATTTT
CDR3 protein: CATGRGNQPQHF

V gene: TRBV7-2
J gene: TRBJ1-1
clone size: .
D gene: .
CDR3 DNA: TGTGCCAGCAGCTCCCAGACAGGAACTGAAGCTTTCTTT
CDR3 protein: CASSSQTGTEAFF

V gene: TRBV12-3/TRBV12-4
J gene: TRBJ2-1
clone size: few
D gene: TRBD2
CDR3 DNA: TGTGCCAGCAGTTGGACTAGCGGATACGGGATCTTC
CDR3 protein: CASSWTSGYGIF

V gene: TRBV7-2
J gene: TRBJ2-5
clone size: many
D gene: TRBD1
CDR3 DNA: TGTGCCAGCAGCCCGGGACAGGGAGGGACCCAGTACTTC
CDR3 protein: CASSPGQGGTQYF

V gene: TRBV12-3/TRBV12-4
J gene: TRBJ2-3
clone size: few
D gene: .
CDR3 DNA: TGTGCCAGCAGTAACCGCGGCGGACGCACAGATACGCAGTATTTT
CDR3 protein: CASSNRGGRTDTQYF